The following is a TCR beta chain sequence with its context. Its antigen has not been determined. Within one base of it there is no much larger clone, and no base qualities were kept. The CDR3 has 15 amino acids, counting the end cysteine and phenylalanine. Solely the CDR3 DNA is kept, with 45 bases framed from the first base. Looking up the germline V gene yields CDR1 SGHAT and CDR2 FQNNGV. Ends trimmed: V by 5 bases, J by 4 bases; bases unmatched to a gene: 4. Donors formed part of the validation cohort, which comprised 120 subjects and was distinct from the first cohort of under 750 subjects. The receptor library was made with the immunoSEQ multiplex PCR assay. The original methods were these. A statistical classification framework was built for diagnosing cytomegalovirus status from the catalog of TCR beta chain sequences. Imported from immuneACCESS, the table was reduced by TCRdb to in-frame sequences with V and J called. These copies leave out some clones; in studies compared against another copy, an unresolved V gene accounts for under half, and the cause of the remainder is not known. V and J calls and clone size are as listed in that table; D and trimming were resolved from the DNA. The sample contains roughly 84,000 clones, roughly 88% of them found a single time. The ten top clones hold less than 2.5% of the sample.

This entry is derived from a study of cytomegalovirus exposure and HLA in healthy donors listed by TCRdb under 2017. Turning to the overall study: According to a later analysis, one platform produced both the roughly 120 validation repertoires and the approximately 670 repertoires of the first cohort. The study was designed to test whether signatures of past pathogen exposure could be identified by cataloging public T cell receptors. Along with the roughly 610-subject first cohort, a separate validation cohort of over 90 different subjects was used. To predict cytomegalovirus infection status, the study brought together high-throughput TCR immunosequencing, statistical association of individual TCRs with disease status, and machine learning.

Results and caveats for the whole study, not just this receptor: In vitro tests confirmed that a few of the cytomegalovirus-associated TCR beta chains recognize cytomegalovirus antigens. While some public TCRs were present in many individuals, most TCR sequences turned up only very rarely across donors. In the study, roughly 160 TCR beta chains were listed as associated with cytomegalovirus. It was suggested by the authors that the approach could potentially be generalized to other disease states and immunological phenotypes. Subsequent analysis determined that TCRs grouped into clusters in the first cohort also showed a tendency toward co-occurrence across the approximately 120 validation repertoires, and about 94% of cluster scores exceeded 0. The classifier was reported to diagnose cytomegalovirus status with high specificity and sensitivity in both the original cohort and the validation cohort. The validation cohort had no HLA typing available for a later analysis, so co-occurrence within that cohort was assessed over all 130 or so repertoires.

The chain couples TRBV11-2 to TRBJ2-2; 10 of the junction bases match TRBD2. The clonotype originates from a young man in good health and CMV-seronegative. Sample: PBMCs. The DNA sequence is as follows: TGTGCCAGCAGCCTCCAGCGGGGGGGCACCGGGGAGCTGTTTTTT. Translated, this is CASSLQRGGTGELFF.